Following are 32 T cell receptor beta chains from one sample sequenced in a study of CD8 T cells in ankylosing spondylitis. TCRdb reprocessed the 5' RACE reads with MiXCR, giving one entry per CDR3 protein. The sample yields roughly 150,000 distinct CDR3 sequences, roughly a third seen once. The sample was synovial fluid, either unsorted or a sorted T cell fraction (not recorded which). Every receptor here comes from a male donor with ankylosing spondylitis.

V and J are TRBV28 and TRBJ2-7; 8 positions agree with TRBD1. The CDR3 has 14 residues. The trim removed 6 bases at V and 6 bases at J, leaving 10 bases unmatched. Germline V CDR1 and CDR2: MDHEN, SYDVKM. CDR3 sequence: CASSAPGRGPEQYF. Written as DNA, the CDR3 is TGTGCCAGCAGCGCCCCGGGCAGGGGGCCCGAGCAGTACTTC.

This chain connects TRBV12-3 or TRBV12-4 to TRBJ2-1; 11 nucleotides agree with TRBD2. The trim removed 4 bases at V and 7 bases at J, leaving 6 bases unmatched. The CDR3 spans 15 residues. The CDR3 nucleotides are TGTGCCAGCAGTTCCCTAGCGGGAGGAGTAAATGAGCAGTTCTTC. Its protein product is CASSSLAGGVNEQFF.

This clonotype appeared many times. This chain links TRBV7-2 with TRBJ1-5; TRBD1 matches 8 bases. The CDR3 has 15 amino acids. V lost 3 bases and J lost 6; bases outside the gene matches: 7. Germline V CDR1 and CDR2: SGHTA, FQGNSA. The CDR3 here is CASSLDTGGGQPQHF. Here the CDR3 DNA reads TGTGCCAGCAGCTTGGATACAGGGGGGGGTCAGCCCCAGCATTTT.

V and J are TRBV20-1 and TRBJ1-1; maybe TRBD1 (6 bases). CDR1 and CDR2 from the germline V gene are DFQATT and SNEGSKA (reference sequence). V lost 8 bases to trimming and J lost 1 base, with 20 bases between them. The CDR3 runs 15 residues. The CDR3: CSPTARDTWNTEAFF. The CDR3 nucleotides are TGCAGTCCAACGGCTCGGGACACGTGGAACACTGAAGCTTTCTTT.

This chain joins TRBV20-1 and TRBJ1-3; D ambiguous. Trimming stripped 0 bases from V and 1 base from J, with 16 bases between. Looked up from germline, CDR1 is DFQATT and CDR2 is SNEGSKA (reference sequence). The CDR3 has 17 amino acids. The CDR3 loop reads CSARDPSRGRSGNTIYF. The CDR3 DNA follows: TGCAGTGCTAGAGATCCCTCCCGAGGGCGGTCTGGAAACACCATATATTTT.

This clonotype has a handful of counts. This chain joins TRBV4-2 and TRBJ1-5, with a tentative D call TRBD1 (6 bases). The CDR3 loop spans 16 amino acids. V was pared by 0 bases and J by 5 bases, with 14 bases between. Germline assignment: CDR1 LGHNA and CDR2 YNFKEQ. CDR3: CASSQDWGAVYQPQHF. The CDR3 coding sequence is TGTGCCAGCAGCCAAGATTGGGGGGCGGTGTATCAGCCCCAGCATTTT.

The chain combines TRBV7-2 with TRBJ2-7; D possibly corresponds to TRBD2 (6 bases). The length of the CDR3 is 16 residues. V was trimmed by 5 bases and J by 2 bases, leaving 19 bases between them. Germline V lookup: CDR1 SGHTA, CDR2 FQGNSA. The CDR3 region has the DNA TGTGCCAGCAGCCTGTCCTCTAGCGCCGCTCCCTACGAGCAGTACTTC. This encodes CASSLSSSAAPYEQYF.

This clonotype was counted only a few times. This chain uses TRBV7-9 with TRBJ1-5, with 10 bases lining up with TRBD1. J gave up 6 bases and V 2 bases, and 7 bases lay outside the gene matches. Germline V lookup: CDR1 SEHNR, CDR2 FQNEAQ (reference sequence). The CDR3 totals 16 residues. CDR3 in amino acids: CASSLYDRGQGQPQHF. The DNA of the CDR3 is TGTGCCAGCAGCTTATACGACAGGGGGCAAGGTCAGCCCCAGCATTTT.

V usage is TRBV11-2 and J usage is TRBJ2-2; 7 nucleotides match TRBD1. V was pared by 5 bases and J by 4 bases, with 7 bases of the junction left unmatched. CDR1 SGHAT and CDR2 FQNNGV come from the germline V gene. The CDR3 spans 15 residues. CDR3 bases: TGTGCCAGCAGCGTCCTTCACAGGGGCACCGGGGAGCTGTTTTTT. As protein: CASSVLHRGTGELFF.

The J gene is TRBJ1-1, the V gene TRBV5-1, with TRBD1 identical over 7 bases. The CDR3 has 15 amino acids. The V segment lost 2 bases and the J segment 0 bases; nucleotides outside the gene matches: 4. Germline CDR1 reads SGHRS; CDR2 reads YFSETQ. The CDR3 is CASSFGTAMNTEAFF. The CDR3 DNA sequence: TGCGCCAGCAGCTTTGGGACAGCCATGAACACTGAAGCTTTCTTT.

The V call is TRBV6-1, the J call TRBJ1-1; D remains unclear. From germline, CDR1 is MNHNS and CDR2 SASEGT. Trimming left V 6 bases short and J 6 bases short, with 20 bases between. CDR3 size: 15 residues. The CDR3 region has the DNA TGTGCCAGCAGACGCTTGCCATTAACGCACGCTGAAGCTTTCTTT. Translated: CASRRLPLTHAEAFF.

The V call is TRBV19, the J call TRBJ1-1; D is ambiguous. This CDR3 is built from 13 residues. Trimming took 6 bases from V and 3 from J, leaving 11 bases between them. The germline V gene encodes CDR1 LNHDA and CDR2 SQIVND (reference sequence). DNA of the CDR3: TGTGCCAGTAGCGGGATTCCCCACACTGAAGCTTTCTTT. Translation: CASSGIPHTEAFF. The full variable domain, with the rest looked up from reference TRBV19 and TRBJ1-1, is DGGITQSPKYLFRKEGQNVTLSCEQNLNHDAMYWYRQDPGQGLRLIYYSQIVNDFQKGDIAEGYSVSREKKESFPLTVTSAQKNPTAFYLCASSGIPHTEAFFGQGTRLTVV.

CDR3 amino acids: CASSLRGTGANTGELFF. The CDR3 DNA follows: TGTGCCAGCAGTTTAAGGGGCACAGGGGCGAACACCGGGGAGCTGTTTTTT. The chain links TRBV6-5 to TRBJ2-2; 7 bases match TRBD1. Trimming cost V 4 bases and J 0 bases; bases outside gene matches: 8. Germline V gene data show CDR1 as MNHEY and CDR2 as SVGAGI. The CDR3 consists of 17 residues.

The CDR3 loop is CASSARDRRNPNYGYTF. CDR3 bases: TGTGCCAGCAGCGCCCGGGACAGGCGTAACCCTAACTATGGCTACACCTTC. This chain links TRBV21-1 with TRBJ1-2; the D call in the table, TRBD1, was not verified against the DNA. TRBV21-1 is shown as a pseudogene. This CDR3 region has 17 residues.

There are many counts of this clonotype. The chain recombines TRBV12-3 or TRBV12-4 with TRBJ2-7; tentatively, D is TRBD1 or TRBD2 (5 bases each). The CDR3 runs to 15 residues. Trimming took off 5 bases at V and 0 bases at J, with 14 bases between the two ends. The CDR3 here is CASSRGADSSYEQYF. The CDR3 region has the DNA TGTGCCAGCAGTAGGGGAGCGGATTCCTCCTACGAGCAGTACTTC.

The CDR3 loop is CASSPPWSGEQFF. The DNA for the CDR3 is TGTGCCAGCAGTCCTCCCTGGAGCGGTGAGCAGTTCTTC. This chain uses TRBV28 with TRBJ2-1, with a tentative D call TRBD2 (5 bases). Trimming took off 5 bases at V and 9 bases at J, with 14 bases between the two ends. This CDR3 has 13 amino acids. Germline loops: CDR1 MDHEN, CDR2 SYDVKM.

The chain uses TRBV9 and TRBJ1-2; a possible D gene is TRBD1 (5 bases). CDR1 is SGDLS, CDR2 YYNGEE, per germline. The V end lost 1 base, the J end lost 13 bases, and 11 bases lay between the germline ends. The CDR3 runs to 11 residues. CDR3 amino acids: CASSVQGRFTF. The CDR3 nucleotides read TGTGCCAGCAGCGTACAGGGTCGGTTCACCTTC.

Ten or more counts support this clonotype. The rearrangement links TRBV20-1 to TRBJ2-5, with a tentative D call TRBD2 (6 bases). The CDR3 totals 12 residues. The germline V gene has CDR1 DFQATT and CDR2 SNEGSKA (reference sequence). Trimming removed 3 bases from V and 3 bases from J, with 8 bases in between. Written as DNA, the CDR3 is TGCAGTGCTAGCCCGGGGGAAGAGACCCAGTACTTC. Residues: CSASPGEETQYF.

This clonotype was counted ten times or more. The rearrangement links TRBV7-8 to TRBJ1-2; 9 nucleotides match TRBD1. V lost 2 bases to trimming and J lost 8 bases; unmatched junction nucleotides: 9. CDR3 length: 15 residues. Germline V gene data show CDR1 as SGHVS and CDR2 as FQNEAQ. The CDR3 nucleotides are TGTGCCAGCAGCTTATACGGGACAGGGACCCAAGGCTACACCTTC. Its translation is CASSLYGTGTQGYTF.

The rearrangement joins TRBV19 to TRBJ2-7; the D gene could be TRBD1 or TRBD2 (6 bases each). This CDR3 has 15 residues. Germline V gives CDR1 LNHDA, CDR2 SQIVND (reference sequence). V shed 5 bases and J shed 1 base, with 15 bases lying between them. In DNA, the CDR3 is TGTGCCAGTAGTGCAGCCGGGGGCCAATCCTACGAGCAGTACTTC. It is translated as CASSAAGGQSYEQYF.

The chain is built from TRBV20-1 and TRBJ2-2, with TRBD1 matching 9 bases. V shed 5 bases, J shed 1 base, and the junction held 2 bases outside the gene matches. The CDR3 is 14 residues long. Germline V gene lookup returns CDR1 DFQATT and CDR2 SNEGSKA (reference sequence). The chain's CDR3 is CSAADRGNTGELFF. The CDR3 nucleotides read TGCAGTGCTGCGGACAGGGGGAACACCGGGGAGCTGTTTTTT.

This clonotype has only a few counts. The chain joins TRBV5-1 to TRBJ1-5; D remains ambiguous. Trimming cost V 4 bases and J 2 bases, with 10 bases left between them. The CDR3 covers 14 residues. The V gene's germline CDR1 is SGHRS and CDR2 YFSETQ. DNA of the CDR3: TGCGCCAGCAGCACCGACGGGGGCAATCAGCCCCAGCATTTT. As protein: CASSTDGGNQPQHF.

This clonotype was recorded only once. The CDR3 is CSVEEPGALFGYTF. Here the CDR3 DNA reads TGCAGCGTTGAAGAGCCGGGGGCGCTTTTTGGCTACACCTTC. This chain connects TRBV29-1 to TRBJ1-2; TRBD1 might be the D (6 bases). This CDR3 contains 14 residues. Trimming took 0 bases from V and 7 from J, leaving 15 bases between them. The germline CDR1 and CDR2 sequences are SQVTM and ANQGSEA.

This clonotype appeared many times. V is TRBV20-1 and J is TRBJ2-7, with 12 nucleotides matching TRBD1. The CDR3 runs 14 residues. Germline V gene data show CDR1 as DFQATT and CDR2 as SNEGSKA (reference sequence). V was clipped by 5 bases and J by 4 bases; unmatched bases: 6. DNA for the CDR3: TGCAGTGCTTTAACGGGACAGGGGGCATACGAGCAGTACTTC. This codes for CSALTGQGAYEQYF.

V and J are TRBV10-2 and TRBJ1-2; D ambiguous. The CDR3 is made up of 13 amino acids. V lost 3 bases and J lost 4, with 9 bases in between. Germline V gene lookup returns CDR1 WSHSY and CDR2 SAAADI. CDR3 sequence reads: CASSDGGVYGYTF. In nucleotides, the CDR3 is TGCGCCAGCAGTGATGGCGGCGTCTATGGCTACACCTTC.

This chain connects TRBV30 to TRBJ2-7; a weak D match, TRBD2 (6 bases). The CDR3 has 15 amino acids. V dropped 2 bases and J dropped 4 bases, with 18 bases sitting between them. Germline CDR1 and CDR2: GTSNPN and SVGIG (reference sequence). CDR3 sequence (DNA): TGTGCCTGGAGTAGGAGGAGGGCCTTAGGATACGAGCAGTACTTC. Amino acid sequence: CAWSRRRALGYEQYF.

This sequence joins TRBV5-1 and TRBJ2-3; TRBD2 agrees at 7 bases. The V gene's germline CDR1 is SGHRS and CDR2 YFSETQ. J was trimmed by 2 bases and V by 5 bases; bases with no gene match: 5. This CDR3 is 14 amino acids long. This chain's CDR3 is CASSWRENTDTQYF. The CDR3 DNA reads as TGCGCCAGCAGTTGGCGGGAGAACACAGATACGCAGTATTTT.

This clonotype was detected only a few times. This chain connects TRBV11-2 to TRBJ2-5; D uncertain. V shed 5 bases and J shed 2 bases, with 21 bases lying between them. Germline lookup yields CDR1 SGHAT and CDR2 FQNNGV. The CDR3 length is 17 residues. CDR3 bases: TGTGCCAGCAGCCGTAAGACGCTACTCAAACCGCAAGAGACCCAGTACTTC. Protein product: CASSRKTLLKPQETQYF.

The rearrangement uses TRBV4-2 and TRBJ1-1; a weak D match, TRBD1 (6 bases). The V and J ends lost 6 bases and 2 bases respectively, with 13 bases between them. The CDR3 has 14 residues. Per germline, CDR1 LGHNA and CDR2 YNFKEQ. The CDR3 is CASRPRGKNTEAFF. CDR3 DNA: TGTGCCAGCAGGCCTAGGGGGAAAAACACTGAAGCTTTCTTT.

This chain links TRBV7-2 with TRBJ2-7, with 7 positions matching TRBD2. The CDR3 is 16 amino acids. With 3 bases clipped from V and 5 bases from J, the junction kept 13 bases outside the gene matches. The V gene's germline CDR1 is SGHTA and CDR2 FQGNSA. The CDR3 spells CASSLDISGYADEQYF. DNA for the CDR3: TGTGCCAGCAGCTTGGACATTAGCGGGTACGCCGACGAGCAGTACTTC. Supplemented by reference TRBV7-2 and TRBJ2-7, the full variable domain reads GAGVSQSPSNKVTEKGKDVELRCDPISGHTALYWYRQSLGQGLEFLIYFQGNSAPDKSGLPSDRFSAERTGGSVSTLTIQRTQQEDSAVYLCASSLDISGYADEQYFGPGTRLTVT.

This clonotype was detected many times. CDR3 residues: CSARDVERGSTDTQYF. The CDR3 DNA follows: TGCAGTGCTAGAGATGTGGAGCGGGGAAGCACAGATACGCAGTATTTT. This rearrangement joins TRBV20-1 to TRBJ2-3, with TRBD2 matching 7 bases. Trimming took 0 bases from V and 0 from J; bases not matched to a gene: 6. CDR3 length equals 16 residues. Germline CDR1 DFQATT, CDR2 SNEGSKA (reference sequence).

The chain recombines TRBV5-1 with TRBJ1-6, with D possibly matching TRBD1 (6 bases). Between the trimmed V and J ends, which lost 4 bases and 7 bases, there was a span of 15 bases. The CDR3 contains 15 residues. CDR1 and CDR2 from the germline V gene are SGHRS and YFSETQ. The chain's CDR3 is CASSPQKGENSPLHF. In DNA, the CDR3 is TGCGCCAGCAGCCCCCAAAAGGGGGAGAATTCACCCCTCCACTTT.